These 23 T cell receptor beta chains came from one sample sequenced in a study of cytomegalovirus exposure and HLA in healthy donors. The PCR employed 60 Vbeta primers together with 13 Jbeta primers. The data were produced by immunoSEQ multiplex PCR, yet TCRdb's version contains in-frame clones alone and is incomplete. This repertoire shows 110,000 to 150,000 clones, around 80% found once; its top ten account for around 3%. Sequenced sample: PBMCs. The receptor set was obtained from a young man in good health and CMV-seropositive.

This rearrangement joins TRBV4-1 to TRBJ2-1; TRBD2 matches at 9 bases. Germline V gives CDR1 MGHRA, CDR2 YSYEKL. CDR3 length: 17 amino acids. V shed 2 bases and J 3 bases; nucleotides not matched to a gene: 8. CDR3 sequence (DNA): TGCGCCAGCAGCCAAACGTCCGGGACTAGCCTCTACAATGAGCAGTTCTTC. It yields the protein CASSQTSGTSLYNEQFF.

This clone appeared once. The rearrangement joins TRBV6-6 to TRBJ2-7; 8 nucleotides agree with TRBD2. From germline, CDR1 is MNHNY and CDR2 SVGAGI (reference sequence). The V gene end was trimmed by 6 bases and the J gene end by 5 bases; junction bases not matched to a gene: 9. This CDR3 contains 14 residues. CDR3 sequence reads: CASRPSGGGDEQYF. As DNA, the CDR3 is TGTGCCAGCAGACCCTCGGGGGGGGGCGACGAGCAGTACTTC.

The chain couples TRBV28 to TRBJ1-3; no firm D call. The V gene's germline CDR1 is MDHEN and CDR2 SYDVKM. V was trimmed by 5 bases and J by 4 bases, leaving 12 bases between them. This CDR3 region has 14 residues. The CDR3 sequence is CASSRGGVGNTIYF. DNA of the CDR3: TGTGCCAGCAGTCGTGGTGGAGTCGGAAACACCATATATTTT.

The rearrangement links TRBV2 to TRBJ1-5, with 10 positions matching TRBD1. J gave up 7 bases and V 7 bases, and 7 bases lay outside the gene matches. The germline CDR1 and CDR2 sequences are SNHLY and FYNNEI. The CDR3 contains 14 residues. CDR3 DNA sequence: TGTGCCAGCACCCCCGGGACAGGGGTGCAGCCCCAGCATTTT. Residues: CASTPGTGVQPQHF.

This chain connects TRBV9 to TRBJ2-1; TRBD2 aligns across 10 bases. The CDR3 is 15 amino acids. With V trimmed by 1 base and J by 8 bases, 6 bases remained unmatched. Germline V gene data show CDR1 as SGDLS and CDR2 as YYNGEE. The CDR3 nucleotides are TGTGCCAGCAGCGTAAGGCTAGCGGGAGTTGATGAGCAGTTCTTC. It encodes CASSVRLAGVDEQFF.

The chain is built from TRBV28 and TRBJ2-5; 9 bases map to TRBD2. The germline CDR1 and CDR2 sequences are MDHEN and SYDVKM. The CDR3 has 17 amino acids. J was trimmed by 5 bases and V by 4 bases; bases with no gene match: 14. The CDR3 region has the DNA TGTGCCAGCAGTTCGCCGGGACTAGCAGCTCTGGGGGAGACCCAGTACTTC. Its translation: CASSSPGLAALGETQYF.

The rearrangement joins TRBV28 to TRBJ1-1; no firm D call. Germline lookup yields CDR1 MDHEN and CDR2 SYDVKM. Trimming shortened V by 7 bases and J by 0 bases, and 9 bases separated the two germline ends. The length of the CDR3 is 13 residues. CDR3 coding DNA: TGTGCCAGCATCCCGGGGTTGAACACTGAAGCTTTCTTT. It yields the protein CASIPGLNTEAFF.

CDR3 sequence (DNA): TGCAGCGTGGGACAGGGGGGTGACTATGGCTACACCTTC. Amino acids: CSVGQGGDYGYTF. The chain links TRBV29-1 to TRBJ1-2; 11 nucleotides line up with TRBD1. The V segment lost 6 bases and the J segment 3 bases; nucleotides outside the gene matches: 3. The CDR3 extends over 13 amino acids. Germline lookup yields CDR1 SQVTM and CDR2 ANQGSEA.

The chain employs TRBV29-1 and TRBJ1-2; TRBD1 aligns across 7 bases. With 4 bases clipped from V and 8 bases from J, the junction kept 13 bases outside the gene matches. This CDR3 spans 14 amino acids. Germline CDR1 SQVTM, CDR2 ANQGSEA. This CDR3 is CSVAGRQGPRGYTF. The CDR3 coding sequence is TGCAGCGTTGCGGGGAGACAGGGCCCTAGGGGCTACACCTTC.

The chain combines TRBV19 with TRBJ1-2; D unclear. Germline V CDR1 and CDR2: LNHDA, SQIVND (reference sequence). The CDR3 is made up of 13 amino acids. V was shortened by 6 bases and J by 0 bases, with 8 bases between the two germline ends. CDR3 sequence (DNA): TGTGCCAGTAGGACGGCGGCTAACTATGGCTACACCTTC. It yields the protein CASRTAANYGYTF.

The CDR3 DNA is TGTGCCAGCAGCTTAGATAGGGGGACGGGCTCTGAAGCTTTCTTT. Translating it yields CASSLDRGTGSEAFF. The J gene is TRBJ1-1, the V gene TRBV7-8; maybe TRBD1 (6 bases). The germline V gene has CDR1 SGHVS and CDR2 FQNEAQ. V lost 1 base and J 6 bases, leaving 15 bases between the germline ends. This CDR3 spans 15 amino acids.

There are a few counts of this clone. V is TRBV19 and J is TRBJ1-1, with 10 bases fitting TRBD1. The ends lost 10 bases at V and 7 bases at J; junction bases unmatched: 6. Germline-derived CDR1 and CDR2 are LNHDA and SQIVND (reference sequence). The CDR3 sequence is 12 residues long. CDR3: CATRQGANEAFF. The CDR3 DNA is TGTGCCACCCGACAGGGGGCTAATGAAGCTTTCTTT.

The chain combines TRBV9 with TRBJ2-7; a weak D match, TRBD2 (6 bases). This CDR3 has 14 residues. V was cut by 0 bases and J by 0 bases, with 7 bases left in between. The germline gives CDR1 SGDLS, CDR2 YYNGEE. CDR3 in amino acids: CASSVASASYEQYF. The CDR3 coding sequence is TGTGCCAGCAGCGTAGCTAGCGCCTCCTACGAGCAGTACTTC.

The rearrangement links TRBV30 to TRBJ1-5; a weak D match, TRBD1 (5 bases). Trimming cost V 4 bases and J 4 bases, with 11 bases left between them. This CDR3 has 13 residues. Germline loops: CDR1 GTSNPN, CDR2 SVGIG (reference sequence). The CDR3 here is CAWTPRGNQPQHF. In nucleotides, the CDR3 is TGTGCCTGGACCCCCCGGGGGAATCAGCCCCAGCATTTT. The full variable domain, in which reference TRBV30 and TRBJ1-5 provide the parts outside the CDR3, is SQTIHQWPATLVQPVGSPLSLECTVEGTSNPNLYWYRQAAGRGLQLLFYSVGIGQISSEVPQNLSASRPQDRQFILSSKKLLLSDSGFYLCAWTPRGNQPQHFGDGTRLSIL.

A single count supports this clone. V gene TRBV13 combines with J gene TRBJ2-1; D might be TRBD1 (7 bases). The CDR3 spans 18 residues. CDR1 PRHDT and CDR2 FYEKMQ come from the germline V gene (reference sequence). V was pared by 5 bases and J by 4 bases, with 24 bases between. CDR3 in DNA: TGTGCCAGCAGCCCAGGGGGGAGTGGCCTCGGGGTTTACAATGAGCAGTTCTTC. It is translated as CASSPGGSGLGVYNEQFF.

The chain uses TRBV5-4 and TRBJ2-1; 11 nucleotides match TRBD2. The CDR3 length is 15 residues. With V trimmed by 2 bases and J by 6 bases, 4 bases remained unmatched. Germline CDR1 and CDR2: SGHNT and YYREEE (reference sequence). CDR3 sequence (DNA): TGTGCCAGCAGCTTCGGGACTAGCGGTACCAATGAGCAGTTCTTC. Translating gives CASSFGTSGTNEQFF.

The CDR3 loop reads CASSRSGDGQPQHF. Written as DNA, the CDR3 is TGTGCCAGCAGTCGGTCGGGGGATGGTCAGCCCCAGCATTTT. The chain has TRBV27 and TRBJ1-5; a possible D gene is TRBD1 (5 bases). With 5 bases removed from V and 6 bases from J, the gap between germline ends came to 14 bases. This CDR3 is 14 amino acids long. Germline V CDR1 and CDR2: MNHEY, SMNVEV (reference sequence).

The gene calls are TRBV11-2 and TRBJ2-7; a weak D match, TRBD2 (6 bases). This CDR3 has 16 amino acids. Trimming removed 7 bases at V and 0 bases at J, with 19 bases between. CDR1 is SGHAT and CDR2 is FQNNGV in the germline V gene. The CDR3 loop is CASTTRVWRGSYEQYF. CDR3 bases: TGTGCCAGCACCACCCGGGTTTGGCGGGGCTCCTACGAGCAGTACTTC.

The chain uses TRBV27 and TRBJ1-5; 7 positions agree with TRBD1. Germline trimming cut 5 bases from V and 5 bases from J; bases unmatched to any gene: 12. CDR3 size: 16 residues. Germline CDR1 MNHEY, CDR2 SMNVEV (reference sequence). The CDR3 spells CASSMKRDSFYQPQHF. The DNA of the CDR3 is TGTGCCAGCAGTATGAAACGGGACAGCTTTTATCAGCCCCAGCATTTT.

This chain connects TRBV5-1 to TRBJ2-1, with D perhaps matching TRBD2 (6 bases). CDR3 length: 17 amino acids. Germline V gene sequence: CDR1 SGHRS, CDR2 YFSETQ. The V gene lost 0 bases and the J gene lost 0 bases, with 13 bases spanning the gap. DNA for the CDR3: TGCGCCAGCAGCTTGGAAAAAGCGGGTAGCTCCTACAATGAGCAGTTCTTC. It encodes CASSLEKAGSSYNEQFF. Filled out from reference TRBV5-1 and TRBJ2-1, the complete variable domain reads KAGVTQTPRYLIKTRGQQVTLSCSPISGHRSVSWYQQTPGQGLQFLFEYFSETQRNKGNFPGRFSGRQFSNSRSEMNVSTLELGDSALYLCASSLEKAGSSYNEQFFGPGTRLTVL.

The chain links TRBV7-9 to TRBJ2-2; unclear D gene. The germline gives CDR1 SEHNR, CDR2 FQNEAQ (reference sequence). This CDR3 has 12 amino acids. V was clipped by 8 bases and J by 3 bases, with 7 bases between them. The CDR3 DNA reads TGTGCCAGCCTCCGGGACACCGGGGAGCTGTTTTTT. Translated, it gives CASLRDTGELFF.

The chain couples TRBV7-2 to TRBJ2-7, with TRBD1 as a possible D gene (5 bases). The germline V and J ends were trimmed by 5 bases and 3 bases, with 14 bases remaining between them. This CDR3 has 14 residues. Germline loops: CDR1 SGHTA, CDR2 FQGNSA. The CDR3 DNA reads TGTGCCAGCAGCCGAGCTACAGGTTTCTACGAGCAGTACTTC. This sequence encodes CASSRATGFYEQYF.

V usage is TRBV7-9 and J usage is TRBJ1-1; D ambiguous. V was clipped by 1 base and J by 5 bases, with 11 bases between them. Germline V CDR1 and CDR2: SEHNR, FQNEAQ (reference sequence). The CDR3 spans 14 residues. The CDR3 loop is CASSLGFGGTEAFF. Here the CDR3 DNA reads TGTGCCAGCAGCTTAGGGTTCGGCGGGACTGAAGCTTTCTTT.